This T cell receptor beta chain was obtained from a study of T cell responses to AZD1222 COVID-19 vaccine. The study's findings and limits: It was only after the peak T cell response that any repertoires were sampled. Recipients of AZD1222 seropositive at baseline numbered only 6 or 7.

Germline V CDR1 and CDR2: SGHAT, FQNNGV. V was trimmed by 1 base and J by 7 bases, leaving 10 bases between them. There are 13 residues in the CDR3. Libraries were prepared by immunoSEQ multiplex PCR; TCRdb keeps only in-frame clonotypes and omits some of them. This table holds roughly 45,000 clones, over 80% found once. Worth noting for this clone: Its antigen is undetermined.

The gene calls are TRBV11-2 and TRBJ1-2; perhaps TRBD1 as D (5 bases). The specimen comprised peripheral blood, sampled 28 days after the second AZD1222 dose. The clonotype was recovered from an adult who received the AZD1222 COVID-19 vaccine. The CDR3: CASSLAKGIGYTF. The CDR3 nucleotides are TGTGCCAGCAGCTTAGCAAAGGGGATTGGCTACACCTTC.